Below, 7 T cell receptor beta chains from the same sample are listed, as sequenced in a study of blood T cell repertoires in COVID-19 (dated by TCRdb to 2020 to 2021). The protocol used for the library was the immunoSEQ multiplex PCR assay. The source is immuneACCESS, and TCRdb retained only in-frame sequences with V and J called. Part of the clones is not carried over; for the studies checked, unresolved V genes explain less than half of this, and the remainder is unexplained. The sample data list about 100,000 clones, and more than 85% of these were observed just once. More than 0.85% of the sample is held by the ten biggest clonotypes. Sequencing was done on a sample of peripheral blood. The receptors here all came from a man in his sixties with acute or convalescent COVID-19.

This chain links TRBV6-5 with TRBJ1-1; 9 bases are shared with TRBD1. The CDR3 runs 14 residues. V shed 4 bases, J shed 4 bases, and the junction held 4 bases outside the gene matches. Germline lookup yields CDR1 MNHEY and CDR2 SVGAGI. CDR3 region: CASSLQGAGTEAFF. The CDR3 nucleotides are TGTGCCAGCAGTTTACAGGGGGCAGGCACTGAAGCTTTCTTT.

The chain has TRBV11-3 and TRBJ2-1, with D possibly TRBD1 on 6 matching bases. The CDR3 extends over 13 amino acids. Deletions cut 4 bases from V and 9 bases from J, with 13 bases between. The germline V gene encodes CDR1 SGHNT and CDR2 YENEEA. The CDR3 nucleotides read TGTGCCAGCAGCTCCGCAGGGGTTGGTGAGCAGTTCTTC. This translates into CASSSAGVGEQFF. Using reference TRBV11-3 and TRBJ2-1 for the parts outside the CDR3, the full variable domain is EAGVVQSPRYKIIEKKQPVAFWCNPISGHNTLYWYLQNLGQGPELLIRYENEEAVDDSQLPKDRFSAERLKGVDSTLKIQPAELGDSAVYLCASSSAGVGEQFFGPGTRLTVL.

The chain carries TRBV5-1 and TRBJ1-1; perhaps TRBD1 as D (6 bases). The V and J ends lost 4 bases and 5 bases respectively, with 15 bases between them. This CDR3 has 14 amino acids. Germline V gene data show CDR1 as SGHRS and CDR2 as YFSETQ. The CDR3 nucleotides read TGCGCCAGCAGCATCGGGGGGACATTTACTGAAGCTTTCTTT. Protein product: CASSIGGTFTEAFF. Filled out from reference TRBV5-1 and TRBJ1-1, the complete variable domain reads KAGVTQTPRYLIKTRGQQVTLSCSPISGHRSVSWYQQTPGQGLQFLFEYFSETQRNKGNFPGRFSGRQFSNSRSEMNVSTLELGDSALYLCASSIGGTFTEAFFGQGTRLTVV.

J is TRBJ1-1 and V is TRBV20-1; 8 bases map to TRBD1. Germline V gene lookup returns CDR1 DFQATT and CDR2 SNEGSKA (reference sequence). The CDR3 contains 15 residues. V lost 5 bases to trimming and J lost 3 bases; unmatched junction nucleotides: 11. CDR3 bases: TGCAGTGCTCGTGGACAGGGTGGAGGGGACACTGAAGCTTTCTTT. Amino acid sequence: CSARGQGGGDTEAFF.

The CDR3 region has the DNA TGTGCCATCACCGAGAGACTAGCGTTAAGGTTTGGCGAGCAGTACTTC. Protein sequence: CAITERLALRFGEQYF. The chain employs TRBV10-3 and TRBJ2-7; 8 bases agree with TRBD2. The CDR3 is 16 residues long. The V gene's germline CDR1 is ENHRY and CDR2 SYGVKD. The J segment lost 6 bases and the V segment lost 7 bases, leaving 17 bases of the junction unmatched.

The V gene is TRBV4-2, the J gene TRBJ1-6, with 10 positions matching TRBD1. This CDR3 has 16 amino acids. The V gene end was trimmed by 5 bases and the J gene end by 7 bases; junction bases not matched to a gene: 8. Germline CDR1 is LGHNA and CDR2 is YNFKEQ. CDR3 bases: TGTGCCAGCAGCATGTGGACAGGGGGTGCGAATTCACCCCTCCACTTT. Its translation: CASSMWTGGANSPLHF.

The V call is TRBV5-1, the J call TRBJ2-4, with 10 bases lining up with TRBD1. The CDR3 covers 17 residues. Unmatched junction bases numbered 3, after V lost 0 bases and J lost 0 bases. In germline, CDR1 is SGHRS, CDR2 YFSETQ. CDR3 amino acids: CASSLAGTGAAKNIQYF. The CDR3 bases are TGCGCCAGCAGCTTGGCCGGGACAGGGGCAGCCAAAAACATTCAGTACTTC.